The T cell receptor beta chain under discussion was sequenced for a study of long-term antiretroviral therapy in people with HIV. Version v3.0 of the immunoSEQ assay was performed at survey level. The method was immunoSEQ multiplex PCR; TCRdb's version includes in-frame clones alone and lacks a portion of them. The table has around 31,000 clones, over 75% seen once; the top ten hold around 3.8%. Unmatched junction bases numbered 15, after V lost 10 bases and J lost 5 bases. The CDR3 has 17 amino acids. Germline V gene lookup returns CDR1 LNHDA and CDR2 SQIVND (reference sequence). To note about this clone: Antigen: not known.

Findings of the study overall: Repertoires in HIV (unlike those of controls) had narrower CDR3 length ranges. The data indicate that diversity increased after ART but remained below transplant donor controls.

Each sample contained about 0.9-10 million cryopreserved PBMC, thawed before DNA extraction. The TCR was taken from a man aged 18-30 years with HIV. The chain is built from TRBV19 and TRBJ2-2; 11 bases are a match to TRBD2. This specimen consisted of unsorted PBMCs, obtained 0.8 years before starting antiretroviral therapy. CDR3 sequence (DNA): TGTGCCACCCTCAGGAATAGCGGGAGGGGCAGGACCGGGGAGCTGTTTTTT. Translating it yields CATLRNSGRGRTGELFF.